This T cell receptor (beta chain) was sequenced for a study of PD-1 blockade in classical Hodgkin lymphoma. Across the study: Patients in the cohort were put on intravenous nivolumab, 3 mg/kg every 2 weeks. Study-level points and caveats: It was among complete responders that baseline diversity resembled that of newly diagnosed patients. Researchers reported that CD4+ TCR diversity, though not CD8+, rose significantly by C4D1.

Method: immunoSEQ multiplex PCR; TCRdb's copy keeps in-frame clones and lacks some. The repertoire holds tens of thousands of clones, with about 88% as singletons. The germline V gene encodes CDR1 SGHRS and CDR2 YFSETQ. V lost 4 bases, J lost 7 bases, and 5 bases stayed unmatched. The CDR3 length is 15 residues. Each of the patients experienced relapse following autologous stem cell transplantation, and their brentuximab vedotin exposure differed. Regarding this clone: As yet, its antigen is unknown.

Source: peripheral blood mononuclear cells (PBMCs), taken before the second cycle of nivolumab. V and J are TRBV5-1 and TRBJ2-1; 13 bases match TRBD2. The TCR originated in a human donor with classical Hodgkin lymphoma. The CDR3 DNA sequence: TGCGCCAGCAGCCCTCGACTAGCGGGGGGAAATGAGCAGTTCTTC. It encodes CASSPRLAGGNEQFF. The whole variable domain, remainder taken from reference TRBV5-1 and TRBJ2-1, is KAGVTQTPRYLIKTRGQQVTLSCSPISGHRSVSWYQQTPGQGLQFLFEYFSETQRNKGNFPGRFSGRQFSNSRSEMNVSTLELGDSALYLCASSPRLAGGNEQFFGPGTRLTVL.